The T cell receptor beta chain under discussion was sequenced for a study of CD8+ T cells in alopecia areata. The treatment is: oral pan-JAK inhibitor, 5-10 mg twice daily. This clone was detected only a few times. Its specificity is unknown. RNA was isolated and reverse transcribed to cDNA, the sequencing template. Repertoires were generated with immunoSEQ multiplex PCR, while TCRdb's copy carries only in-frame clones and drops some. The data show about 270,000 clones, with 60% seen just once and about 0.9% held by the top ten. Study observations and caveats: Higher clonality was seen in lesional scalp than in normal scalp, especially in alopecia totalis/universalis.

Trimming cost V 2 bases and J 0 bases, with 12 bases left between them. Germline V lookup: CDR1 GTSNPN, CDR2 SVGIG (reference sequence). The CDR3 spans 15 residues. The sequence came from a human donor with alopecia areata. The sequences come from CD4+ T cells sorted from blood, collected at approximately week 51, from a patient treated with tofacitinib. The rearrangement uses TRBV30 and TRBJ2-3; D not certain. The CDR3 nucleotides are TGTGCCTGGAGTTTAACGCCGGTGAGCACAGATACGCAGTATTTT. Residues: CAWSLTPVSTDTQYF.